These 23 T cell receptor beta chains came from one sample sequenced in a study of CD8 T cells in ankylosing spondylitis. One entry per CDR3 protein, called by TCRdb with MiXCR from the 5' RACE reads. The sample has approximately 25,000 distinct CDR3 sequences, roughly 7.9% seen once. The sequencing input was blood. The receptors were gathered from a male donor with ankylosing spondylitis or in good health (not recorded which).

The genes are TRBV28 and TRBJ2-6, with D hard to call. Germline lookup yields CDR1 MDHEN and CDR2 SYDVKM. V dropped 5 bases and J dropped 4 bases, with 12 bases sitting between them. This CDR3 spans 15 amino acids. The CDR3 DNA reads TGTGCCAGCAGTGCTCGAGTGTCCGGGGCCAACGTCCTGACTTTC. This encodes CASSARVSGANVLTF. The full variable domain, rest sourced from reference TRBV28 and TRBJ2-6, is DVKVTQSSRYLVKRTGEKVFLECVQDMDHENMFWYRQDPGLGLRLIYFSYDVKMKEKGDIPEGYSVSREKKERFSLILESASTNQTSMYLCASSARVSGANVLTFGAGSRLTVL.

This chain links TRBV29-1 with TRBJ2-5, with TRBD1 identical over 9 bases. There are 13 residues in the CDR3. Germline assignment: CDR1 SQVTM and CDR2 ANQGSEA. Trimming removed 7 bases from V and 2 bases from J; junction bases left unmatched: 5. The CDR3 region has the DNA TGCAGCGCCCGGGACAGGGTTCAAGAGACCCAGTACTTC. Translated, it gives CSARDRVQETQYF. The full variable domain, its missing parts supplied by reference TRBV29-1 and TRBJ2-5, is SAVISQKPSRDICQRGTSLTIQCQVDSQVTMMFWYRQQPGQSLTLIATANQGSEATYESGFVIDKFPISRPNLTFSTLTVSNMSPEDSSIYLCSARDRVQETQYFGPGTRLLVL.

This clonotype was seen repeatedly, ten times or more. The gene calls are TRBV5-1 and TRBJ2-7, with D hard to call. The CDR3 covers 13 residues. V lost 4 bases and J 1 base, leaving 9 bases between the germline ends. Germline V gene lookup returns CDR1 SGHRS and CDR2 YFSETQ. CDR3 in amino acids: CASSISASYEQYF. The CDR3 DNA follows: TGCGCCAGCAGCATCTCAGCGTCCTACGAGCAGTACTTC.

This clonotype was seen a few times. The chain carries TRBV12-3 or TRBV12-4 and TRBJ2-2; no firm D call. Between the trimmed V and J ends, which lost 8 bases and 3 bases, there was a span of 16 bases. The CDR3 has 15 residues. DNA of the CDR3: TGTGCCAGCGCCTCTGGGCTACCTTACACCGGGGAGCTGTTTTTT. It translates to CASASGLPYTGELFF.

The rearrangement joins TRBV11-3 to TRBJ2-2; tentatively, D is TRBD1 or TRBD2 (5 bases each). The CDR3 spans 14 residues. Germline V lookup: CDR1 SGHNT, CDR2 YENEEA. Trimming pared 5 bases from V and 4 bases from J, leaving 11 bases between. In DNA, the CDR3 is TGTGCCAGCAGCAGGGGCGGAGGCACCGGGGAGCTGTTTTTT. Translation: CASSRGGGTGELFF.

This clonotype was picked up a small number of times. This rearrangement joins TRBV12-3 or TRBV12-4 to TRBJ2-7, with 7 bases fitting TRBD1. The CDR3 has 13 amino acids. V lost 6 bases and J lost 7; bases outside the gene matches: 9. CDR3 sequence reads: CASSFDRVGEQYV. CDR3 bases: TGTGCCAGCAGCTTCGACAGGGTGGGAGAGCAGTACGTC.

Only a few counts were recorded for this clonotype. The CDR3 nucleotides are TGTGCCAGCAGTCGACAGGGGGGCAATCAGCCCCAGCATTTT. It specifies CASSRQGGNQPQHF. The chain joins TRBV12-3 or TRBV12-4 to TRBJ1-5, with 9 bases identical to TRBD1. This CDR3 region has 14 residues. V was clipped by 5 bases and J by 2 bases; unmatched bases: 1.

In this sample, this clonotype turned up many times. This chain connects TRBV6-2 or TRBV6-3 to TRBJ1-5, with D possibly being TRBD1 (5 bases). The V end was cut by 8 bases, the J end by 3 bases, with 11 bases between. CDR1 is MNHEY and CDR2 is SVGEGT in the germline V gene. This CDR3 region has 13 residues. CDR3 sequence reads: CASARDLNQPQHF. The CDR3 nucleotides are TGTGCCAGCGCCCGGGACCTCAATCAGCCCCAGCATTTT.

This chain joins TRBV7-3 and TRBJ2-1, with D possibly being TRBD1 (5 bases). Germline V gene lookup returns CDR1 SGHTA and CDR2 FQGTGA. The CDR3 loop spans 11 amino acids. The V gene lost 6 bases and the J gene lost 8 bases, with 8 bases spanning the gap. CDR3 nucleotides: TGTGCCAGCAGTTCAGGGCATGAGCAGTTCTTC. This translates into CASSSGHEQFF.

The V call is TRBV7-9, the J call TRBJ2-2; D may match TRBD1 or TRBD2 (5 bases each). Trimming stripped 7 bases from V and 1 base from J, with 13 bases between. This CDR3 region has 15 residues. Germline V gene lookup returns CDR1 SEHNR and CDR2 FQNEAQ (reference sequence). This CDR3 is CASTGPGRNTGELFF. The CDR3 bases are TGTGCCAGCACCGGGCCGGGACGGAACACCGGGGAGCTGTTTTTT.

This clonotype has a handful of counts. The genes are TRBV5-1 and TRBJ2-1; D gene uncertain. The CDR3 has 16 amino acids. Germline assignment: CDR1 SGHRS and CDR2 YFSETQ. Trimming removed 3 bases at V and 0 bases at J, with 13 bases between. The CDR3 sequence: CASSSGGLRSYNEQFF. The CDR3 DNA sequence: TGCGCCAGCAGCTCCGGTGGCCTCCGCTCCTACAATGAGCAGTTCTTC.

The chain is built from TRBV6-5 and TRBJ2-2, with no clear D. Trimming stripped 7 bases from V and 4 bases from J, with 16 bases between. CDR1 MNHEY and CDR2 SVGAGI come from the germline V gene. CDR3 length: 15 residues. CDR3 residues: CASTPGLTATGELFF. For the CDR3, the DNA is TGTGCCAGCACTCCCGGGTTGACTGCCACCGGGGAGCTGTTTTTT.

The rearrangement uses TRBV4-3 and TRBJ2-2, with TRBD2 identical over 8 bases. The germline V gene encodes CDR1 LGHNA and CDR2 YSLEER. This CDR3 contains 16 residues. V lost 2 bases and J lost 12; bases outside the gene matches: 14. In nucleotides, the CDR3 is TGCGCCAGCAGCCAACCAAGAAATTCGCGGGGGGAGAAGCTGTTTTTT. Translated, it gives CASSQPRNSRGEKLFF.

This clonotype was recorded at least ten times. This chain uses TRBV5-1 with TRBJ2-2; possible D gene TRBD2, 6 bases. The CDR3 contains 15 residues. V was trimmed by 0 bases and J by 4 bases, leaving 10 bases between them. Germline CDR1 reads SGHRS; CDR2 reads YFSETQ. The CDR3 sequence: CASSLEGLSTGELFF. The DNA of the CDR3 is TGCGCCAGCAGCTTGGAGGGACTTTCCACCGGGGAGCTGTTTTTT.

This clonotype came up many times. The chain has TRBV5-1 and TRBJ1-4, with D hard to call. Germline loops: CDR1 SGHRS, CDR2 YFSETQ. V was clipped by 4 bases and J by 4 bases, with 8 bases between them. CDR3 length: 13 residues. In DNA, the CDR3 is TGCGCCAGCAGCCCGACGGGTAATGAAAAACTGTTTTTT. Protein product: CASSPTGNEKLFF.

This clonotype was seen repeatedly, ten times or more. The chain carries TRBV29-1 and TRBJ1-4, with 8 bases identical to TRBD1. This CDR3 is 12 amino acids long. Germline lookup yields CDR1 SQVTM and CDR2 ANQGSEA. Trimming at V came to 7 bases and at J to 7 bases, leaving 5 bases not matched to a gene. CDR3 coding DNA: TGCAGCGCCGGGGGGACAGGTGAAAAACTGTTTTTT. It specifies CSAGGTGEKLFF.

The chain combines TRBV24-1 with TRBJ2-5; D gene unclear. Between the trimmed V and J ends, which lost 3 bases and 4 bases, there was a span of 5 bases. The germline CDR1 and CDR2 sequences are KGHDR and SFDVKD. The CDR3 is 12 amino acids. The CDR3 sequence is CATSDRVETQYF. CDR3 nucleotides: TGTGCCACCAGTGATAGGGTAGAGACCCAGTACTTC.

This clonotype came up a few times. J is TRBJ1-4 and V is TRBV7-9; unclear D gene. V lost 10 bases and J lost 3, with 15 bases in between. This CDR3 is 14 amino acids long. The germline gives CDR1 SEHNR, CDR2 FQNEAQ (reference sequence). CDR3 nucleotide sequence: TGTGCCACTCAAAGGTCCTCCCCTAATGAAAAACTGTTTTTT. As protein: CATQRSSPNEKLFF.

The chain is built from TRBV7-9 and TRBJ1-1; D is unclear. Trimming stripped 0 bases from V and 7 bases from J, with 12 bases between. This CDR3 is 14 amino acids long. Looked up from germline, CDR1 is SEHNR and CDR2 is FQNEAQ (reference sequence). Here the CDR3 reads CASSLAPGKSEAFF. The CDR3 DNA sequence: TGTGCCAGCAGCTTAGCGCCGGGGAAAAGTGAAGCTTTCTTT.

This clonotype was counted only a few times. V and J are TRBV7-3 and TRBJ2-3; maybe TRBD1 (5 bases). CDR3 length equals 13 residues. V was clipped by 5 bases and J by 8 bases, with 14 bases between them. The germline V gene has CDR1 SGHTA and CDR2 FQGTGA. CDR3 amino acids: CASSPQGQGTQYF. DNA of the CDR3: TGTGCCAGCAGCCCCCAGGGCCAAGGTACGCAGTATTTT.

The sample holds many counts of this clonotype. V and J are TRBV7-2 and TRBJ2-5; D uncertain. The V and J ends lost 2 bases and 5 bases respectively, with 12 bases between them. Germline V CDR1 and CDR2: SGHTA, FQGNSA. This CDR3 contains 14 residues. CDR3 coding DNA: TGTGCCAGCAGCTTATTCGGCATTTTGGAGACCCAGTACTTC. This gives the protein CASSLFGILETQYF.

This clonotype occurred many times. The V and J genes are TRBV5-1 and TRBJ2-1; 7 positions match TRBD2. After removal of 5 bases from V and 0 bases from J, the junction contained 8 bases not matched to a gene. CDR1 is SGHRS and CDR2 is YFSETQ in the germline V gene. The CDR3 runs to 16 residues. CDR3 amino acids: CASRPTSPSSYNEQFF. For the CDR3, the DNA is TGCGCCAGCAGGCCGACTAGCCCGAGCTCCTACAATGAGCAGTTCTTC.

J is TRBJ2-7 and V is TRBV5-1, with 13 bases fitting TRBD2. Unmatched junction bases numbered 8, after V lost 4 bases and J lost 4 bases. CDR1 and CDR2 (germline): SGHRS, YFSETQ. There are 16 residues in the CDR3. As DNA, the CDR3 is TGCGCCAGCAGCACAGGACTAGCGGGAGTTTCGTACGAGCAGTACTTC. Amino acids: CASSTGLAGVSYEQYF.